The present T cell receptor (beta chain) was sequenced within a study of CD8 T cells in Susac syndrome (dated by TCRdb to about 2019). Looking at the study overall: The study used repertoire sequencing to test whether antigen drove CD8+ T cell activation and differentiation in Susac syndrome. The study compared CD8+ T cell repertoire clonality among over 9 healthy donors, approximately 14 Susac syndrome patients and 15 multiple sclerosis patients.

Findings and caveats that apply to the study as a whole: The study acknowledged that relatively few individuals were included in the TCR sequencing and HLA analysis.

RNA was extracted using the RNeasy kit, and 0.5 to 1 microgram was reverse transcribed with random hexamers. The immunoSEQ multiplex PCR assay, which covers 54 Vbeta and 13 Jbeta segments, was used to amplify TCR beta CDR3 regions. PCR amplification bias was corrected using a synthetic template baseline for primer optimization and computational correction. The paper's processing steps were these. Reads were assigned to V, D and J genes according to IMGT and analyzed in immunoSEQ Analyzer, with only productive sequences retained. Clonality was calculated as one minus the Shannon entropy normalized by log2 of the number of productive unique sequences. Public and private clones were assessed among the 100 most prevalent clones of each patient and control. A clone was defined as Susac-specific if it was absent from the healthy and MS cohorts, from 950 to 1,300 published viral clones and from other ImmuneACCESS disease sequences. TCRdb reran the public reads through fastp at Q25 and MiXCR, keeping productive beta chains. Each CDR3 protein appears once, grouped with its most common genes and DNA. The V and J calls follow TCRdb's processing rather than the paper's. This sample holds around 180,000 distinct CDR3 sequences; 85% to 95% were observed only once. About 0.15% of the sample rests with the top ten.

Peripheral blood CD8+ and CD4+ T cells from healthy donors, Susac syndrome patients and multiple sclerosis patients were profiled by high-throughput TCR beta sequencing. Treatment-naive patients with stable or active relapsing-remitting disease fulfilling revised McDonald criteria were used as multiple sclerosis controls. Bulk CD8+ and CD4+ T cells were purified magnetically by negative isolation, whereas CD8+ TEMRA cells were enriched by FACS. Blood was collected in EDTA tubes and processed within 24 hours, with PBMCs isolated through density gradient centrifugation. PBMCs intended for TCR sequencing were cryopreserved in liquid nitrogen and thawed later in a water bath at 37 degrees C. Purity of sorted or isolated CD4+, CD8+ and CD8+ TEMRA cells was at least 90%. As regards this clonotype: It lacks a known antigen. The input lacks base qualities; no much larger clone sits a single base away.

The CDR3 has 15 amino acids, counting the end cysteine and phenylalanine. Only the CDR3 portion is preserved as DNA: 45 bases, with reading frame beginning at the first base. The germline ends are 13 bases apart after V is trimmed by 0 bases and J by 4 bases. CDR1 SQVTM and CDR2 ANQGSEA are derived from the germline V gene. Sequencing used CD8+ T cells from PBMCs. The V gene is TRBV29-1 and the J gene is TRBJ1-3; TRBD1 is a weak D gene call, 5 bases matching. This receptor was taken from a human donor with multiple sclerosis. The CDR3 reads CSVEDSRAGGNTIYF. Read as DNA, the sequence is TGCAGCGTTGAAGATAGCAGGGCGGGAGGAAACACCATATATTTT.